Presented here are 15 T cell receptor beta chains from one specimen sequenced in a study of OX40 agonist ivuxolimab in advanced cancers. This table comes from immunoSEQ multiplex PCR, and its TCRdb copy is limited to in-frame clones, with some not included. The sample has approximately 50,000 clones, roughly 80% seen once; the top ten hold over 2.5%. The sequencing here drew on CD4+ or CD8+ T cells sorted from blood, taken in a trial of the OX40 agonist ivuxolimab. All receptors derive from an adult with an advanced solid tumor such as melanoma, head and neck, liver or kidney cancer.

This clone has only a few counts. The V call is TRBV5-6, the J call TRBJ1-2; D possibly corresponds to TRBD1 (5 bases). The CDR3 sequence is 13 residues long. Germline V lookup: CDR1 SGHDT, CDR2 YYEEEE. The ends were cut back, 3 bases at V and 3 bases at J, with 9 bases in the middle. CDR3 amino acids: CASSSQAHYGYTF. Written as DNA, the CDR3 is TGTGCCAGCAGCTCACAGGCACACTATGGCTACACCTTC.

This rearrangement joins TRBV21-1 to TRBJ2-1. TRBV21-1 is described as a pseudogene. The CDR3 sequence is 14 residues long. The CDR3 DNA reads TGTGCCAGCAGCAATTCGCAGGAGAATAATGAGCAGTTCTTC. It specifies CASSNSQENNEQFF.

This chain uses TRBV6-1 with TRBJ2-5; 11 nucleotides line up with TRBD2. Matching the DNA end better, TRBJ2-7 makes the J call doubtful. Per germline, CDR1 MNHNS and CDR2 SASEGT. This CDR3 has 13 amino acids. CDR3 sequence reads: CASKLAGVNEQYF. As DNA, the CDR3 is TGTGCCAGCAAACTAGCGGGAGTCAACGAGCAGTACTTC.

J is TRBJ2-7 and V is TRBV5-6; 7 bases align to TRBD1. The CDR3 totals 13 residues. V lost 5 bases and J lost 7; bases outside the gene matches: 9. Germline CDR1 and CDR2: SGHDT and YYEEEE. In nucleotides, the CDR3 is TGTGCCAGCAGAGTTAAGGGGGCTGGGGAGCAGTACTTC. It yields the protein CASRVKGAGEQYF.

The chain joins TRBV19 to TRBJ2-2, with TRBD2 matching over 7 bases. V shed 6 bases and J 0 bases; nucleotides not matched to a gene: 10. The V gene's germline CDR1 is LNHDA and CDR2 SQIVND (reference sequence). The CDR3 runs 17 residues. The CDR3 reads CASSLTGGGPNTGELFF. CDR3 sequence (DNA): TGTGCCAGTAGCTTAACGGGGGGAGGCCCGAACACCGGGGAGCTGTTTTTT.

The chain has TRBV12-5 and TRBJ2-2; 10 bases map to TRBD1. The CDR3 spans 15 residues. Germline-derived CDR1 and CDR2 are LGHNT and FRNRAP. V lost 6 bases and J lost 3; bases outside the gene matches: 4. The CDR3 here is CASGGGTGDTGELFF. The CDR3 DNA follows: TGTGCTAGTGGGGGCGGGACAGGGGACACCGGGGAGCTGTTTTTT.

This clone was detected only a few times. The V gene is TRBV2, the J gene TRBJ1-1, with TRBD1 as a possible D gene (6 bases). Germline V gene sequence: CDR1 SNHLY, CDR2 FYNNEI. The CDR3 sequence is 14 residues long. Trimming stripped 1 base from V and 6 bases from J, with 12 bases between. CDR3 residues: CASSEGTGKPEAFF. The CDR3 DNA follows: TGTGCCAGCAGTGAAGGAACAGGGAAACCTGAAGCTTTCTTT.

The rearrangement joins TRBV7-9 to TRBJ2-5; D ambiguous. There are 13 residues in the CDR3. Germline V gene sequence: CDR1 SEHNR, CDR2 FQNEAQ (reference sequence). V was pared by 3 bases and J by 2 bases, with 7 bases between. This CDR3 is CASSFLAQETQYF. The CDR3, as DNA: TGTGCCAGCAGCTTTTTGGCGCAAGAGACCCAGTACTTC.

This clone occurred once. The chain joins TRBV25-1 to TRBJ2-1; 10 nucleotides match TRBD2. V lost 6 bases to trimming and J lost 2 bases; unmatched junction nucleotides: 7. The CDR3 length is 16 residues. From germline, CDR1 is MGHDK and CDR2 SYGVNS. The CDR3 protein is CASRAGTSEPYNEQFF. In nucleotides, the CDR3 is TGTGCCAGCAGAGCCGGGACTAGCGAACCCTACAATGAGCAGTTCTTC.

This clone appeared a few times. V and J are TRBV6-4 and TRBJ1-2; 12 nucleotides line up with TRBD1. Germline V lookup: CDR1 MRHNA, CDR2 SNTAGT. The CDR3 runs to 13 residues. Unmatched junction bases numbered 7, after V lost 3 bases and J lost 14 bases. In DNA, the CDR3 is TGTGCCAGCAGTGAGGGGACAGGGGGCGCGGAAACCTTC. As protein: CASSEGTGGAETF.

For the CDR3, the DNA is TGTGCCAGCAGTTATTCGGGGCGGGCCGGGGAGCTGTTTTTT. As protein: CASSYSGRAGELFF. The chain employs TRBV6-6 and TRBJ2-2; D possibly uses TRBD1 or TRBD2 (5 bases each). This CDR3 comprises 14 residues. The V gene's germline CDR1 is MNHNY and CDR2 SVGAGI (reference sequence). Trimming left V 3 bases short and J 6 bases short, with 11 bases between.

The CDR3 is CASSSGQGARADTQYF. As DNA, the CDR3 is TGTGCCAGCAGCTCGGGACAGGGGGCGCGGGCAGATACGCAGTATTTT. The genes are TRBV11-3 and TRBJ2-3; 12 bases agree with TRBD1. J gave up 4 bases and V 4 bases, and 6 bases lay outside the gene matches. This CDR3 is 16 amino acids long. The germline gives CDR1 SGHNT, CDR2 YENEEA.

The chain links TRBV5-1 to TRBJ2-3; D gene uncertain. CDR3 length equals 13 residues. The germline CDR1 and CDR2 sequences are SGHRS and YFSETQ. V lost 0 bases to trimming and J lost 4 bases, with 6 bases between them. The CDR3: CASSLVAPDTQYF. Written as DNA, the CDR3 is TGCGCCAGCAGCTTGGTGGCCCCAGATACGCAGTATTTT.

The V and J genes are TRBV19 and TRBJ2-7, with unresolved D. Trimming removed 3 bases at V and 3 bases at J, with 12 bases between. The germline V gene encodes CDR1 LNHDA and CDR2 SQIVND (reference sequence). CDR3 size: 14 residues. As DNA, the CDR3 is TGTGCCAGTAGTATCCCCGGGCCCATCTACGAGCAGTACTTC. Protein sequence: CASSIPGPIYEQYF.

The J gene is TRBJ2-5, the V gene TRBV7-9; no clear D gene. Per germline, CDR1 SEHNR and CDR2 FQNEAQ (reference sequence). Trimming stripped 5 bases from V and 1 base from J, with 2 bases between. This CDR3 is 11 amino acids long. The CDR3 protein is CASSLQETQYF. CDR3 in DNA: TGTGCCAGCAGCCTCCAAGAGACCCAGTACTTC.